This TCR beta chain was obtained from a study of blood T cell repertoires in COVID-19. Clones were read by immunoSEQ multiplex PCR, and TCRdb kept only the in-frame ones, dropping some. This table holds more than 150,000 clones, under 80% found once. Germline values: CDR1 MNHEY, CDR2 SMNVEV (reference sequence). This CDR3 has 17 amino acids. The ends were cut back, 1 base at V and 0 bases at J, with 10 bases in the middle. The sequenced sample was peripheral blood. The sequence came from a middle-aged man who had recovered from COVID-19. The chain is built from TRBV27 and TRBJ2-6, with D uncertain. Written as DNA, the CDR3 is TGTGCCAGCAGTTTATTCCTTGGCCTCTCTGGGGCCAACGTCCTGACTTTC. It is translated as CASSLFLGLSGANVLTF.